This T cell receptor (beta chain) was captured by sequencing in a study of OX40 agonist ivuxolimab in advanced cancers. The protocol was immunoSEQ multiplex PCR, while the TCRdb copy is restricted to in-frame clones and leaves out a portion. The sample holds approximately 74,000 clones, 80% to 95% seen once. The CDR3 contains 15 residues. With V trimmed by 4 bases and J by 4 bases, 9 bases remained unmatched. Germline loops: CDR1 SGHRS, CDR2 YFSETQ. The clonotype was recovered from an adult with an advanced solid tumor such as melanoma, head and neck, liver or kidney cancer. This sequence joins TRBV5-1 and TRBJ2-3, with 7 bases lining up with TRBD2. Sequencing was performed on CD4+ or CD8+ T cells sorted from blood, taken in a trial of the OX40 agonist ivuxolimab. The CDR3 region is CASSRATSVPDTQYF. CDR3 nucleotide sequence: TGCGCCAGCAGCCGTGCTACTAGCGTCCCAGATACGCAGTATTTT.